Given below is one TCR beta chain in context. What it binds is not known. The source of the sample is a study of cytomegalovirus exposure and HLA in healthy donors. Whole-study results and caveats: CMV antigen specificity of a few CMV-associated chains was confirmed in vitro. First-cohort TCR clusters tended to co-occur in the 120 or so validation repertoires, a later analysis found. Associated with cytomegalovirus, according to the listing, were around 160 TCR beta chains.

CDR3 length equals 16 residues. The V and J ends lost 5 bases and 2 bases, in that order; junction bases with no gene match: 8. CDR1 and CDR2 (germline): ENHRY, SYGVKD. Generated by immunoSEQ multiplex PCR, the TCRdb table keeps only in-frame clones and is missing some. Among over 60,000 clones listed, 90% to 95% were seen once. The sequence derives from a man between 18 and 35 years old in good health and CMV-seronegative. The chain carries TRBV10-3 and TRBJ2-7; TRBD2 agrees at 11 bases. The specimen sequenced was PBMCs. CDR3 nucleotides: TGTGCCATCAGTCCTACGACTAGCGGGGACCCCTACGAGCAGTACTTC. It encodes CAISPTTSGDPYEQYF.